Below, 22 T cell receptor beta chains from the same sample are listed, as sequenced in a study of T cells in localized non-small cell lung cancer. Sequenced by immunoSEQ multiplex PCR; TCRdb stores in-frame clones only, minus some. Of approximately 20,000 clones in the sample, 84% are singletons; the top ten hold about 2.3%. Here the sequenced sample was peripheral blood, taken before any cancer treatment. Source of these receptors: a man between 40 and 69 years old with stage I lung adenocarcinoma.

The CDR3 sequence is CASSERQLTGELFF. The CDR3 region has the DNA TGTGCCAGCAGTGAAAGACAGCTCACCGGGGAGCTGTTTTTT. The gene calls are TRBV2 and TRBJ2-2; perhaps TRBD1 as D (5 bases). CDR3 length equals 14 residues. V shed 2 bases and J shed 4 bases, with 8 bases lying between them. Germline CDR1 SNHLY, CDR2 FYNNEI.

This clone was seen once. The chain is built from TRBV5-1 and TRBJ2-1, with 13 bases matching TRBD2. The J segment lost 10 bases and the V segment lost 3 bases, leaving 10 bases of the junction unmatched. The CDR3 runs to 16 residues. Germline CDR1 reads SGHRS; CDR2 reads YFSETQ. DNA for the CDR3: TGCGCCAGCAGCTCCCCGGGACTAGCGGGATCGGGAGAGCAGTTCTTC. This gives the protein CASSSPGLAGSGEQFF.

The CDR3 DNA is TGTGCCAGCAGCCTAAACGGCGGTCTACAAGAGACCCAGTACTTC. As protein: CASSLNGGLQETQYF. The chain combines TRBV7-8 with TRBJ2-5; D remains ambiguous. This CDR3 contains 15 residues. Trimming pared 5 bases from V and 2 bases from J, leaving 15 bases between. Looked up from germline, CDR1 is SGHVS and CDR2 is FQNEAQ.

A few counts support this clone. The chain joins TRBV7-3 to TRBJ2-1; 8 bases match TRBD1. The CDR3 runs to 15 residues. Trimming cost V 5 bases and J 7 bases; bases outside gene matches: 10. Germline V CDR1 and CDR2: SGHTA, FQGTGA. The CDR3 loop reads CASSRQGSTQNEQFF. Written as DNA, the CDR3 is TGTGCCAGCAGCCGACAGGGGTCCACACAAAATGAGCAGTTCTTC. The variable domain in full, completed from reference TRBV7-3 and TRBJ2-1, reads GAGVSQTPSNKVTEKGKYVELRCDPISGHTALYWYRQSLGQGPEFLIYFQGTGAADDSGLPNDRFFAVRPEGSVSTLKIQRTERGDSAVYLCASSRQGSTQNEQFFGPGTRLTVL.

In nucleotides, the CDR3 is TGCGCCAGCAGCACGCTAGCGGGGGGCGACAATGAGCAGTTCTTC. This codes for CASSTLAGGDNEQFF. The V call is TRBV5-1, the J call TRBJ2-1, with 11 bases aligning to TRBD2. Per the germline V gene, CDR1 is SGHRS and CDR2 is YFSETQ. After removal of 4 bases from V and 5 bases from J, the junction contained 5 bases not matched to a gene. CDR3 size: 15 residues.

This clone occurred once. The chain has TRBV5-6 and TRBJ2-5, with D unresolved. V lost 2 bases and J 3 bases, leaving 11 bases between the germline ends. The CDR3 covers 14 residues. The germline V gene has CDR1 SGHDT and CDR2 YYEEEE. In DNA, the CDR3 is TGTGCCAGCAGCTTCCGTTCTGGGGAAGAGACCCAGTACTTC. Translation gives CASSFRSGEETQYF. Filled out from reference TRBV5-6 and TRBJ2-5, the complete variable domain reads DAGVTQSPTHLIKTRGQQVTLRCSPKSGHDTVSWYQQALGQGPQFIFQYYEEEERQRGNFPDRFSGHQFPNYSSELNVNALLLGDSALYLCASSFRSGEETQYFGPGTRLLVL.

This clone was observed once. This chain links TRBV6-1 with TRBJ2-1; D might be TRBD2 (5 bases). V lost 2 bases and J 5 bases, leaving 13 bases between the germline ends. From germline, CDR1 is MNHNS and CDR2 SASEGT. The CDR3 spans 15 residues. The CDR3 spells CASSEWDSANNEQFF. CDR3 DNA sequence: TGTGCCAGCAGTGAATGGGATAGCGCCAACAATGAGCAGTTCTTC.

CDR3 loop: CASSANDRGDEKLFF. CDR3 sequence (DNA): TGCGCCAGCAGCGCAAACGACAGGGGTGATGAAAAACTGTTTTTT. The chain is built from TRBV5-1 and TRBJ1-4, with TRBD1 identical over 8 bases. Germline assignment: CDR1 SGHRS and CDR2 YFSETQ. Germline trimming cut 4 bases from V and 6 bases from J; bases unmatched to any gene: 8. This CDR3 is built from 15 residues.

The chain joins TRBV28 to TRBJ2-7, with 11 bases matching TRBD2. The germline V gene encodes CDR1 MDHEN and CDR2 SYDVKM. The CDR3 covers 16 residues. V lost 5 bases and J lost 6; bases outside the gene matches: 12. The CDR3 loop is CASSPPVAGGLVEQYF. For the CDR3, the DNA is TGTGCCAGCAGTCCCCCCGTAGCGGGAGGGCTCGTCGAGCAGTACTTC.

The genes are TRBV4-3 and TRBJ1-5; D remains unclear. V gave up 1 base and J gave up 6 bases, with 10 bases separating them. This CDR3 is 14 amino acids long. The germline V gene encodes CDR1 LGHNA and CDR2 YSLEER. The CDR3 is CASSQGTSGQPQHF. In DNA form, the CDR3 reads TGCGCCAGCAGCCAAGGGACGTCGGGTCAGCCCCAGCATTTT.

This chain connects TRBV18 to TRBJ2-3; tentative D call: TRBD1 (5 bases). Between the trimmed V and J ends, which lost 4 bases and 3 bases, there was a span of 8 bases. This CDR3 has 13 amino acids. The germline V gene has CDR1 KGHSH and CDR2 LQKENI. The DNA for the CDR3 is TGTGCCAGCTCACTATGGACAACAGATACGCAGTATTTT. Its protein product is CASSLWTTDTQYF.

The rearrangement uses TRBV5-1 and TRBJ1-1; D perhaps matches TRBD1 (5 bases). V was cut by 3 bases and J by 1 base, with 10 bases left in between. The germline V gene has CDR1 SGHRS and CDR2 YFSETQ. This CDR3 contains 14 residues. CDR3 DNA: TGCGCCAGCAGCTGGGGGTCGGGGAACACTGAAGCTTTCTTT. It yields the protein CASSWGSGNTEAFF.

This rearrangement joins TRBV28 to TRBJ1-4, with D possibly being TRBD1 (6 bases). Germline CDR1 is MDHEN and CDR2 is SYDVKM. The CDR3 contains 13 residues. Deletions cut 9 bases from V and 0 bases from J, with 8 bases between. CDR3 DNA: TGTGCCAGTCACAGGGCAACTAATGAAAAACTGTTTTTT. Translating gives CASHRATNEKLFF.

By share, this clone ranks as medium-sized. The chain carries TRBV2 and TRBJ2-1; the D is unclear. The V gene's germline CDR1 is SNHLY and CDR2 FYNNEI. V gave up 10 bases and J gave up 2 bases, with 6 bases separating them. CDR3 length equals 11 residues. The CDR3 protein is CATGTYNEQFF. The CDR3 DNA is TGTGCCACTGGTACCTACAATGAGCAGTTCTTC.

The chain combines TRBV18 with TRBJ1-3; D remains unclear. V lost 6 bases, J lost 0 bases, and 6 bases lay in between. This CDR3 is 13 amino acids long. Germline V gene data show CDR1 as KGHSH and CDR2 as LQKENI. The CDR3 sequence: CASSEVSGNTIYF. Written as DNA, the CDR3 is TGTGCCAGCTCCGAGGTCTCTGGAAACACCATATATTTT.

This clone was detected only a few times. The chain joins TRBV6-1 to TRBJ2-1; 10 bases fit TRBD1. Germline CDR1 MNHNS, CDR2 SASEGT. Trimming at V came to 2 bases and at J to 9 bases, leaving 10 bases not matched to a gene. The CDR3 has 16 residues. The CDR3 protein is CASSESRDRGHPEQFF. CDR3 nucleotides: TGTGCCAGCAGTGAAAGCCGGGACAGGGGTCACCCTGAGCAGTTCTTC.

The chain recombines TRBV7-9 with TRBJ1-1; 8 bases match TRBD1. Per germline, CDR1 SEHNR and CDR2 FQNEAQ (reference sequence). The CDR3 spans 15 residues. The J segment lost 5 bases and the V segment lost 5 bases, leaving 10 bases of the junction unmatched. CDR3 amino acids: CASSSYQGALTEAFF. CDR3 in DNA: TGTGCCAGCAGCAGCTATCAGGGGGCTTTGACTGAAGCTTTCTTT.

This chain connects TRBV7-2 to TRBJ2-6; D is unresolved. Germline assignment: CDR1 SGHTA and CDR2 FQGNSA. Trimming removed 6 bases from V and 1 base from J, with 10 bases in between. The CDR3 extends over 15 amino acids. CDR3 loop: CASRHDGSGANVLTF. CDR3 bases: TGTGCCAGCAGGCATGACGGGTCTGGGGCCAACGTCCTGACTTTC. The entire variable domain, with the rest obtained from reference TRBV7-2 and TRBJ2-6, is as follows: GAGVSQSPSNKVTEKGKDVELRCDPISGHTALYWYRQSLGQGLEFLIYFQGNSAPDKSGLPSDRFSAERTGGSVSTLTIQRTQQEDSAVYLCASRHDGSGANVLTFGAGSRLTVL.

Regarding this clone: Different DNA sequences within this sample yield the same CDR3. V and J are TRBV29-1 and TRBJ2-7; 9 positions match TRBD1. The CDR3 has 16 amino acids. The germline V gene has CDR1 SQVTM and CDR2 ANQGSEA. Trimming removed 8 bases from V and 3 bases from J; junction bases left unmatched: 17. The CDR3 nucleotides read TGCAGCTCCCCTTCATTTCCGGGACAGGGCCTCTACGAGCAGTACTTC. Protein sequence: CSSPSFPGQGLYEQYF.

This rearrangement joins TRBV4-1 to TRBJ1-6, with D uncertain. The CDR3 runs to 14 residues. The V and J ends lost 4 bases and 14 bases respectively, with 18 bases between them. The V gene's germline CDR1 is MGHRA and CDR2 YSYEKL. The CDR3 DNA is TGCGCCAGCAGCCCCGGGCCCTACAATTCGGCCCTCCACTTT. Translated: CASSPGPYNSALHF.

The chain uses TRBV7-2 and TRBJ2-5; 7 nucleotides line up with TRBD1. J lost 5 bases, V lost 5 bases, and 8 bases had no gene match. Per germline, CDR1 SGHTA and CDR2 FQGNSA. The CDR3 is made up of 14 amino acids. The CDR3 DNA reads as TGTGCCAGCAGCACACAAGGGGGCGCGGAGACCCAGTACTTC. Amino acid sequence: CASSTQGGAETQYF.

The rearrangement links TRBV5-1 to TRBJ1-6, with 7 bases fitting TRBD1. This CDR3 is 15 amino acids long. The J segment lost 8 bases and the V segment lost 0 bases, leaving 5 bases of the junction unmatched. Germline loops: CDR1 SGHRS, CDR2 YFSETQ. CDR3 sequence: CASSLGQGQDSPLHF. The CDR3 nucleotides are TGCGCCAGCAGCTTGGGACAGGGCCAGGATTCACCCCTCCACTTT.